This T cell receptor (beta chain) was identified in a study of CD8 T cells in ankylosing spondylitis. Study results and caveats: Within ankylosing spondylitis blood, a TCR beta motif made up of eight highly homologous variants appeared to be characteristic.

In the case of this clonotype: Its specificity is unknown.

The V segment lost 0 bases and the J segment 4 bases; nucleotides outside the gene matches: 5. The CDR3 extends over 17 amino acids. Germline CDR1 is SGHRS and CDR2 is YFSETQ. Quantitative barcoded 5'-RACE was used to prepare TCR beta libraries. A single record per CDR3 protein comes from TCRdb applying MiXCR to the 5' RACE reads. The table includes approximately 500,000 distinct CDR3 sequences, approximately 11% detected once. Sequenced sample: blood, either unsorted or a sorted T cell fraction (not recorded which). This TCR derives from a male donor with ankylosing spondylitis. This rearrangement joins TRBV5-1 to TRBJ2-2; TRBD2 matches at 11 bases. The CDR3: CASSLESLAGGTGELFF. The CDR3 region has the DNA TGCGCCAGCAGCTTGGAAAGTCTAGCGGGAGGCACCGGGGAGCTGTTTTTT.